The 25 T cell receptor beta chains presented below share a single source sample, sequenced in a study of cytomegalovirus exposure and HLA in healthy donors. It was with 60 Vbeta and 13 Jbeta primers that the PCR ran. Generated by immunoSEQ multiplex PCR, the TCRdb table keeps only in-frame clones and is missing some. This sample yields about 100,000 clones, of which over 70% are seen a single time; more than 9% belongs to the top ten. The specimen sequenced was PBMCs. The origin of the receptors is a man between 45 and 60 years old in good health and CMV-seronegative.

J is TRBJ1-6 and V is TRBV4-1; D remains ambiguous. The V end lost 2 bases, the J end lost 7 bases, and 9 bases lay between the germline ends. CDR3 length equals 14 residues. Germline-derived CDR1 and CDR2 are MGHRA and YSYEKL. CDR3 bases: TGCGCCAGCAGCCAAAAGCCATTGAATTCACCCCTCCACTTT. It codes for CASSQKPLNSPLHF.

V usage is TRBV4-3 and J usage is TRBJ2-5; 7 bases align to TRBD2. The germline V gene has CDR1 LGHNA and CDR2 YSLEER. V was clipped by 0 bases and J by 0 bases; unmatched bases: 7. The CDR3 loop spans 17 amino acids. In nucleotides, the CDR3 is TGCGCCAGCAGCCAAGAACCTAGCGGTCGGTACCAAGAGACCCAGTACTTC. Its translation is CASSQEPSGRYQETQYF.

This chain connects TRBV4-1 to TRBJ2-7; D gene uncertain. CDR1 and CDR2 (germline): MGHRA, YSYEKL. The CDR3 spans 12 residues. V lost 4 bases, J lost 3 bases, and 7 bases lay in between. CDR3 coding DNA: TGCGCCAGCAGCCCCAGTGGCTACGAGCAGTACTTC. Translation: CASSPSGYEQYF.

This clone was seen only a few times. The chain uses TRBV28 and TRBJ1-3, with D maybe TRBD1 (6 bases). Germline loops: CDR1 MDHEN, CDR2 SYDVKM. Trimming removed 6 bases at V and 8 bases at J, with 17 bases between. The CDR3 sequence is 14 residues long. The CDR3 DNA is TGTGCCAGCAGACCGACAGAGTCAGGGGACACCATATATTTT. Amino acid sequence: CASRPTESGDTIYF.

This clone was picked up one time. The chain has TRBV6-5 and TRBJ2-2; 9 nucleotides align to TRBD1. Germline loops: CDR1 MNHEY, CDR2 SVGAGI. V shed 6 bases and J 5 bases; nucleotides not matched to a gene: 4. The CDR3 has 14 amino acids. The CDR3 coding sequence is TGTGCCAGCAGCCAGGACAGGGGAACCGGGGAGCTGTTTTTT. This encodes CASSQDRGTGELFF.

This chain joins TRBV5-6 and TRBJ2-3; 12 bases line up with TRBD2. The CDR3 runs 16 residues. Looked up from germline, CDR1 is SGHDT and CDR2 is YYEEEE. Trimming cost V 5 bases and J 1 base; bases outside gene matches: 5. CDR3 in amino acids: CASSRRLAGGTDTQYF. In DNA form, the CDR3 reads TGTGCCAGCAGTCGAAGACTAGCGGGAGGCACAGATACGCAGTATTTT.

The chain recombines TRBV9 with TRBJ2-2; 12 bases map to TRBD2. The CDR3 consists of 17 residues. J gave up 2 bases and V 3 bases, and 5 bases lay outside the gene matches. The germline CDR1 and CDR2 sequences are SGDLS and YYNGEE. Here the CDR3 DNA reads TGTGCCAGCAGCGAGGGACTAGCGGGTATCAACACCGGGGAGCTGTTTTTT. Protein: CASSEGLAGINTGELFF.

CDR3 loop: CASSLISGSSESTGELFF. CDR3 DNA: TGTGCCAGCAGCTTAATTTCCGGGAGCAGTGAGAGCACCGGGGAGCTGTTTTTT. The V and J genes are TRBV11-1 and TRBJ2-2; possible D gene TRBD2, 6 bases. CDR1 SGHAT and CDR2 FQDESV come from the germline V gene (reference sequence). CDR3 length equals 18 residues. Trimming took off 2 bases at V and 4 bases at J, with 20 bases between the two ends.

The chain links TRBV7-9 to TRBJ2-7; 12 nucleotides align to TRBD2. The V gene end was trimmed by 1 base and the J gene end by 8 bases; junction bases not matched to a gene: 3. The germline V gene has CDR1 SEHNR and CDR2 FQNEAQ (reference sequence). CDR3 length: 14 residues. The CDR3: CASSLGGLAGQQYF. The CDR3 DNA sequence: TGTGCCAGCAGCTTAGGCGGACTAGCGGGGCAGCAGTACTTC.

CDR3 sequence reads: CASSPSRSREQYF. The CDR3 DNA follows: TGTGCCAGCTCACCATCCAGGTCACGCGAGCAGTACTTC. The chain couples TRBV18 to TRBJ2-7; no definite D call. The germline V gene has CDR1 KGHSH and CDR2 LQKENI. The V gene lost 2 bases and the J gene lost 6 bases, with 11 bases spanning the gap. This CDR3 has 13 residues.

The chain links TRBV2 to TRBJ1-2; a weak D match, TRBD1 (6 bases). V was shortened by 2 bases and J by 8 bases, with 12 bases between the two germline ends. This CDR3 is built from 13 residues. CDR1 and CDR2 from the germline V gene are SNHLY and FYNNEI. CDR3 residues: CASSERTARGYTF. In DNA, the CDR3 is TGTGCCAGCAGTGAACGGACAGCGAGAGGCTACACCTTC.

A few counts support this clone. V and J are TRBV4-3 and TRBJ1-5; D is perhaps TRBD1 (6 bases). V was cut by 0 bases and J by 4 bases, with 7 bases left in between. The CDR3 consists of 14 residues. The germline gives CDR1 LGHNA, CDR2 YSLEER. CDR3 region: CASSQDRGNQPQHF. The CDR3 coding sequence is TGCGCCAGCAGCCAAGATAGGGGGAATCAGCCCCAGCATTTT.

The CDR3 reads CASSLDPFRGPGELFF. The DNA of the CDR3 is TGTGCCAGCAGCTTAGACCCATTCAGGGGGCCCGGGGAGCTGTTTTTT. V is TRBV11-2 and J is TRBJ2-2, with TRBD1 identical over 8 bases. The CDR3 totals 16 residues. Germline values: CDR1 SGHAT, CDR2 FQNNGV. The J segment lost 6 bases and the V segment lost 0 bases, leaving 6 bases of the junction unmatched.

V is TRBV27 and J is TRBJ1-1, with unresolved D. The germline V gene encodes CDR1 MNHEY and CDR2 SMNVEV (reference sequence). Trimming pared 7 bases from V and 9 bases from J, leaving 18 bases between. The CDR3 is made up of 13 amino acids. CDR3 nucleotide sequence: TGTGCCAGCACCCCCTACGGAGGCCGAAAAGCTTTCTTT. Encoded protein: CASTPYGGRKAFF.

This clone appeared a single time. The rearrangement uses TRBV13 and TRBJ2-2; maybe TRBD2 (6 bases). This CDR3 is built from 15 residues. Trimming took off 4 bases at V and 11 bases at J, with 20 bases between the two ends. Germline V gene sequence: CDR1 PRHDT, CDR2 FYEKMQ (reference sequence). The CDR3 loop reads CASSSGLKIDLELFF. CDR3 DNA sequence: TGTGCCAGCAGCTCGGGACTTAAAATTGATCTCGAGCTGTTTTTT. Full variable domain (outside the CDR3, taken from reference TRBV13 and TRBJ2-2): AAGVIQSPRHLIKEKRETATLKCYPIPRHDTVYWYQQGPGQDPQFLISFYEKMQSDKGSIPDRFSAQQFSDYHSELNMSSLELGDSALYFCASSSGLKIDLELFFGEGSRLTVL.

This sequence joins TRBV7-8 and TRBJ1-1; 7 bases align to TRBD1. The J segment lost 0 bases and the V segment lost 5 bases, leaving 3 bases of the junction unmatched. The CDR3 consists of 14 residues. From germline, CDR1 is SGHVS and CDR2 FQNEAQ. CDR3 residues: CASSPGQVNTEAFF. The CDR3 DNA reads TGTGCCAGCAGCCCCGGACAGGTGAACACTGAAGCTTTCTTT. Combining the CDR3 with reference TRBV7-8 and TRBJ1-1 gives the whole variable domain GAGVSQSPRYKVAKRGQDVALRCDPISGHVSLFWYQQALGQGPEFLTYFQNEAQLDKSGLPSDRFFAERPEGSVSTLKIQRTQQEDSAVYLCASSPGQVNTEAFFGQGTRLTVV.

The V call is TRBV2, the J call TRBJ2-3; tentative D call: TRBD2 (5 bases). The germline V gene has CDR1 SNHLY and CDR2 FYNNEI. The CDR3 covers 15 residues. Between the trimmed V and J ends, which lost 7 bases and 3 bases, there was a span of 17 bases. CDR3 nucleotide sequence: TGTGCCAGCACTCCCGCGGGTATAGGTACAGATACGCAGTATTTT. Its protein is CASTPAGIGTDTQYF.

The CDR3, as DNA: TGTGCCAGCACCGGACTAGCGGGGGACGAGCAGTACTTC. Protein: CASTGLAGDEQYF. This chain links TRBV6-5 with TRBJ2-7; 13 nucleotides align to TRBD2. The CDR3 extends over 13 amino acids. V trimming: 7 bases; J trimming: 5 bases; junction bases outside the gene matches: 2. Germline loops: CDR1 MNHEY, CDR2 SVGAGI.

The CDR3 region is CATSLPLGAYTF. The CDR3 bases are TGTGCCACCAGCTTACCTTTGGGGGCCTACACCTTC. This chain connects TRBV15 to TRBJ1-2, with D tentatively TRBD1 (6 bases). Deletions cut 5 bases from V and 10 bases from J, with 14 bases between. CDR1 is LNHNV and CDR2 is YYDKDF in the germline V gene (reference sequence). This CDR3 comprises 12 residues. Full variable domain (outside the CDR3, taken from reference TRBV15 and TRBJ1-2): DAMVIQNPRYQVTQFGKPVTLSCSQTLNHNVMYWYQQKSSQAPKLLFHYYDKDFNNEADTPDNFQSRRPNTSFCFLDIRSPGLGDTAMYLCATSLPLGAYTFGSGTRLTVV.

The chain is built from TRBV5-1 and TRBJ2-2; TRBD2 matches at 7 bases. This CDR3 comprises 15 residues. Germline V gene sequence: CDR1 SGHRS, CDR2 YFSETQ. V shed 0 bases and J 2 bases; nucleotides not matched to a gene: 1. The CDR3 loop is CASSLAGLNTGELFF. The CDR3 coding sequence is TGCGCCAGCAGCTTGGCGGGACTAAACACCGGGGAGCTGTTTTTT.

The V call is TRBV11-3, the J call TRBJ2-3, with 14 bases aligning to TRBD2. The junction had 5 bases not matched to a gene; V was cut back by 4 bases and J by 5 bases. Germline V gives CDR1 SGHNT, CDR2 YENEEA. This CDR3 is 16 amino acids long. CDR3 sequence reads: CASSSRTSGGKDTQYF. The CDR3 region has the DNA TGTGCCAGCAGCTCCAGGACTAGCGGGGGGAAAGATACGCAGTATTTT.

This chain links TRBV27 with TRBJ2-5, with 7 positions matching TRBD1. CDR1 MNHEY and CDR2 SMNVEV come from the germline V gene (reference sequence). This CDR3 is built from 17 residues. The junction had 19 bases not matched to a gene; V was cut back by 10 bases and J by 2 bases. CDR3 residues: CATAHRDRLTAQETQYF. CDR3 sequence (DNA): TGTGCCACCGCCCACCGGGACAGATTAACTGCTCAAGAGACCCAGTACTTC.

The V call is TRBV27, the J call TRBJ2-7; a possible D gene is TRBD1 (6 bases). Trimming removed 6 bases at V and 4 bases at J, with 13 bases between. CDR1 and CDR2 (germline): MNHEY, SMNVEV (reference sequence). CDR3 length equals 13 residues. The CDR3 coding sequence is TGTGCCAGCAGGTCGCAGGGGCAGTACGAGCAGTACTTC. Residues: CASRSQGQYEQYF.

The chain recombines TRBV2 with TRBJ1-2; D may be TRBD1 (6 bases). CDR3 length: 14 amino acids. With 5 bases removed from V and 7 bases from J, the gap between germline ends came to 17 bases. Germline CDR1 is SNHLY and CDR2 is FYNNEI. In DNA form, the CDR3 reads TGTGCCAGCAGTAATCCGGGACAAATGGCTGGCTACACCTTC. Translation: CASSNPGQMAGYTF.

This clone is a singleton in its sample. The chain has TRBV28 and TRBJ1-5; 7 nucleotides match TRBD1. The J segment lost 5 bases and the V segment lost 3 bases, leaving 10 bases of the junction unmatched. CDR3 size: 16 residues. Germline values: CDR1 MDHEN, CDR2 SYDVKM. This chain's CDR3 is CASSFRDSAIYQPQHF. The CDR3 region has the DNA TGTGCCAGCAGTTTCAGGGACAGCGCAATCTATCAGCCCCAGCATTTT.